The 3 T cell receptor beta chains given below trace back to one sample, sequenced in a study of post-analysis software for immune sequencing data. For these TCRs, the target antigens are not known. General study points: Four or five TRBV segments were more frequent in patients than controls; TRBV5-6, TRBV5-1 and TRBV20-1 belonged to this group.

The library was made from cDNA and included unique molecular identifiers. TCRdb analysed the PCR reads with MiXCR anew, one entry per CDR3 protein. Here the sample spans hundreds of thousands of distinct CDR3 sequences, about 27% being singletons. Sequenced sample: blood. The receptors were sampled from a girl aged 5 to 17 with multiple sclerosis.

This clonotype has more than one count but fewer than ten. The chain is built from TRBV28 and TRBJ2-5; the D is unclear. Trimming stripped 3 bases from V and 1 base from J, with 12 bases between. The CDR3 covers 15 residues. Germline V gene sequence: CDR1 MDHEN, CDR2 SYDVKM. This chain's CDR3 is CASSFRQRIQETQYF. For the CDR3, the DNA is TGTGCCAGCAGTTTTCGCCAACGAATCCAAGAGACCCAGTACTTC.

This clonotype was found many times. The chain recombines TRBV20-1 with TRBJ2-5, with 9 bases that match TRBD1. V shed 3 bases, J shed 1 base, and the junction held 12 bases outside the gene matches. The CDR3 totals 17 residues. Germline lookup yields CDR1 DFQATT and CDR2 SNEGSKA (reference sequence). CDR3 region: CSARTIGTGPGQETQYF. CDR3 DNA sequence: TGCAGTGCTAGGACAATCGGGACAGGGCCCGGCCAAGAGACCCAGTACTTC.

This clonotype turned up a few times. This chain links TRBV5-1 with TRBJ2-7; D unresolved. The CDR3 consists of 15 residues. Trimming took 1 base from V and 0 from J, leaving 11 bases between them. The germline V gene encodes CDR1 SGHRS and CDR2 YFSETQ. CDR3: CASSLLPAFSYEQYF. DNA for the CDR3: TGCGCCAGCAGCTTGCTCCCCGCCTTCTCCTACGAGCAGTACTTC.